The clone carrying this T cell receptor beta chain was seen a handful of times. Its antigen is not identified. This CDR3 is 19 amino acids long. The V and J ends lost 2 bases and 0 bases, in that order; junction bases with no gene match: 4. Germline values: CDR1 KGHDR, CDR2 SFDVKD. This entry comes from a study of T cells in Graves' hyperthyroidism and ophthalmopathy. Whole-study findings and limits: Most clonotypes that expanded in the thyroid above 0.001 also showed up in blood.

Exclusion criteria comprised uncontrolled infection, other autoimmune disease, pregnancy or lactation. What was amplified from RNA transcripts were TCR beta CDR3 regions. A first-round RT-PCR of the TCR CDR3 used the HTBI primer set. TCRdb re-called the multiplex PCR reads with MiXCR, one entry per CDR3 protein. The sample holds approximately 400,000 distinct CDR3 sequences, approximately 12% seen once. Sequenced: blood. This sequence originates from a young man with Graves' hyperthyroidism that later progressed to Graves' ophthalmopathy. This chain connects TRBV24-1 to TRBJ2-6, with 12 bases identical to TRBD2. The CDR3 DNA reads TGTGCCACCAGTGATTGGACTAGCGGGGTGAGCTCTGGGGCCAACGTCCTGACTTTC. Translated, it gives CATSDWTSGVSSGANVLTF.